One and the same sample provided the 3 T cell receptor beta chains below, sequenced in a study of blood T cells in healthy people across ages. A sample-barcoded 5' primer and a J-beta primer mix were used in a second PCR of about 7 to 12 cycles. From the 5' RACE reads, TCRdb called clonotypes with MiXCR, one entry per CDR3 protein. The sample has fewer than 1,200,000 distinct CDR3 sequences, roughly a quarter seen once. The sample also formed part of further work on T cells of mothers and their children.

Sequencing was done on a sample of blood. The receptor set was obtained from a girl aged 2 to 9 in good health.

The chain carries TRBV7-9 and TRBJ2-5; TRBD2 aligns across 7 bases. Trimming at V came to 0 bases and at J to 4 bases, leaving 11 bases not matched to a gene. Germline V gene lookup returns CDR1 SEHNR and CDR2 FQNEAQ (reference sequence). This CDR3 comprises 17 residues. CDR3 loop: CASSLALGTGGGETQYF. The CDR3 DNA is TGTGCCAGCAGCTTAGCGCTGGGAACGGGAGGAGGAGAGACCCAGTACTTC.

The chain has TRBV11-2 and TRBJ2-2, with D unclear. The germline V and J ends were trimmed by 2 bases and 13 bases, with 11 bases remaining between them. The CDR3 has 12 residues. From germline, CDR1 is SGHAT and CDR2 FQNNGV. CDR3 nucleotide sequence: TGTGCCAGCAGCTTAATGACCCCGGGGCTGTTTTTT. Residues: CASSLMTPGLFF. The full variable domain, rest sourced from reference TRBV11-2 and TRBJ2-2, is EAGVAQSPRYKIIEKRQSVAFWCNPISGHATLYWYQQILGQGPKLLIQFQNNGVVDDSQLPKDRFSAERLKGVDSTLKIQPAKLEDSAVYLCASSLMTPGLFFGEGSRLTVL.

This clonotype was counted only a few times. V usage is TRBV27 and J usage is TRBJ2-7, with D perhaps TRBD1 (5 bases). The germline gives CDR1 MNHEY, CDR2 SMNVEV (reference sequence). The V gene lost 5 bases and the J gene lost 5 bases, with 16 bases spanning the gap. There are 14 residues in the CDR3. The CDR3 coding sequence is TGTGCCAGCAGTCCGCTACCCAGGGTCCACGAGCAGTACTTC. It is translated as CASSPLPRVHEQYF.